The next 14 T cell receptor beta chains were all read from a single sample in a study of blood T cell repertoires in COVID-19. Clones were sequenced by immunoSEQ multiplex PCR, and TCRdb holds only the in-frame ones, with some missing. In the table there are around 200,000 clones, roughly nine tenths of which are singletons. The sequenced material came from peripheral blood. These receptors were collected from a woman in her late teens or twenties who had recovered from COVID-19.

V is TRBV11-2 and J is TRBJ1-1; the match to TRBD1 covers 7 bases. Germline lookup yields CDR1 SGHAT and CDR2 FQNNGV. The CDR3 has 13 residues. The V and J ends lost 5 bases and 4 bases, in that order; junction bases with no gene match: 4. CDR3 nucleotides: TGTGCCAGCAGCCCCACAGGGGCCACTGAAGCTTTCTTT. Translation: CASSPTGATEAFF.

V gene TRBV15 combines with J gene TRBJ2-3; TRBD1 matches at 7 bases. V shed 5 bases, J shed 2 bases, and the junction held 10 bases outside the gene matches. The germline V gene has CDR1 LNHNV and CDR2 YYDKDF (reference sequence). The CDR3 is made up of 16 amino acids. Here the CDR3 reads CATSPWDSASTDTQYF. CDR3 nucleotides: TGTGCCACCAGCCCATGGGACAGTGCCTCCACAGATACGCAGTATTTT.

The gene calls are TRBV7-2 and TRBJ2-5, with 9 nucleotides matching TRBD2. V was clipped by 6 bases and J by 4 bases; unmatched bases: 12. This CDR3 region has 16 residues. Germline CDR1 and CDR2: SGHTA and FQGNSA. CDR3 sequence reads: CASSSHIAGAGETQYF. CDR3 DNA: TGTGCCAGCAGTTCCCATATAGCGGGGGCGGGAGAGACCCAGTACTTC.

J is TRBJ2-2 and V is TRBV4-1; D gene uncertain. Trimming removed 4 bases from V and 3 bases from J, with 18 bases in between. In germline, CDR1 is MGHRA, CDR2 YSYEKL. CDR3 length: 17 residues. The CDR3 DNA is TGCGCCAGCAGCCTCCTCCTTCAGTCGTTTGACACCGGGGAGCTGTTTTTT. Protein: CASSLLLQSFDTGELFF.

The rearrangement joins TRBV9 to TRBJ1-5; no clear D gene. The germline V gene encodes CDR1 SGDLS and CDR2 YYNGEE. The CDR3 consists of 17 residues. Trimming shortened V by 0 bases and J by 7 bases, and 20 bases separated the two germline ends. DNA for the CDR3: TGTGCCAGCAGCGTAGCTCCTTTGGCAGGTCGAAAACAGCCCCAGCATTTT. Residues: CASSVAPLAGRKQPQHF. The full variable domain, completed using reference TRBV9 and TRBJ1-5, is DSGVTQTPKHLITATGQRVTLRCSPRSGDLSVYWYQQSLDQGLQFLIQYYNGEERAKGNILERFSAQQFPDLHSELNLSSLELGDSALYFCASSVAPLAGRKQPQHFGDGTRLSIL.

The chain couples TRBV27 to TRBJ2-3; 16 nucleotides match TRBD2. V gave up 4 bases and J gave up 5 bases; unmatched junction bases: 9. The CDR3 is made up of 18 amino acids. In germline, CDR1 is MNHEY, CDR2 SMNVEV (reference sequence). As DNA, the CDR3 is TGTGCCAGCAGTTCCCCGTCCGGGACTAGCGGGAGGGTAGATACGCAGTATTTT. Its protein product is CASSSPSGTSGRVDTQYF.

The chain recombines TRBV16 with TRBJ2-7, with D maybe TRBD2 (6 bases). Germline V CDR1 and CDR2: KGHSY, FQNENV. Trimming removed 2 bases from V and 7 bases from J, with 15 bases in between. CDR3 size: 14 residues. CDR3 sequence: CASSQGTGVGEQYF. The CDR3 nucleotides read TGTGCCAGCAGCCAAGGGACGGGAGTAGGGGAGCAGTACTTC.

CDR3 sequence: CASSLAGASGNTEAFF. In DNA, the CDR3 is TGCGCCAGCAGCTTGGCAGGGGCGTCCGGGAACACTGAAGCTTTCTTT. V usage is TRBV5-1 and J usage is TRBJ1-1; D may be TRBD1 (6 bases). CDR3 length: 16 amino acids. Germline V lookup: CDR1 SGHRS, CDR2 YFSETQ. Deletions cut 0 bases from V and 1 base from J, with 13 bases between.

This chain joins TRBV15 and TRBJ2-3; D is undetermined. Trimming took 0 bases from V and 0 from J, leaving 7 bases between them. The length of the CDR3 is 15 residues. CDR1 LNHNV and CDR2 YYDKDF come from the germline V gene (reference sequence). The CDR3 here is CATSRESVSTDTQYF. The CDR3 bases are TGTGCCACCAGCAGAGAGTCGGTCAGCACAGATACGCAGTATTTT.

The chain is built from TRBV19 and TRBJ2-5; the match to TRBD2 covers 11 bases. Trimming at V came to 6 bases and at J to 4 bases, leaving 10 bases not matched to a gene. Germline CDR1 is LNHDA and CDR2 is SQIVND (reference sequence). This CDR3 has 16 amino acids. The chain's CDR3 is CASRPNSGRGLETQYF. CDR3 sequence (DNA): TGTGCCAGTAGGCCGAATAGCGGGAGGGGTTTAGAGACCCAGTACTTC.

This rearrangement joins TRBV18 to TRBJ2-3; 12 bases are shared with TRBD2. This CDR3 is 16 amino acids long. The ends lost 5 bases at V and 2 bases at J; junction bases unmatched: 5. CDR1 is KGHSH, CDR2 LQKENI, per germline. DNA for the CDR3: TGTGCCAGCTCAACGCGACTAGCGGGAGACACAGATACGCAGTATTTT. This codes for CASSTRLAGDTDTQYF.

J is TRBJ2-2 and V is TRBV27, with TRBD2 identical over 8 bases. Germline V gene sequence: CDR1 MNHEY, CDR2 SMNVEV (reference sequence). CDR3 length: 19 amino acids. The V gene end was trimmed by 3 bases and the J gene end by 5 bases; junction bases not matched to a gene: 17. CDR3: CASSFSPPWTSLDTGELFF. CDR3 coding DNA: TGTGCCAGCAGTTTCTCTCCACCGTGGACTAGCCTCGATACCGGGGAGCTGTTTTTT.

The chain combines TRBV12-3 or TRBV12-4 with TRBJ1-2, with D possibly TRBD1 on 5 matching bases. The CDR3 covers 13 residues. V was clipped by 4 bases and J by 4 bases, with 10 bases between them. The CDR3 loop reads CASSWEGSYGYTF. The CDR3 DNA sequence: TGTGCCAGCAGTTGGGAGGGGAGCTATGGCTACACCTTC.

This clone was seen more than once but under ten times. CDR3 protein: CASSWGLANTGELFF. In nucleotides, the CDR3 is TGCGCCAGCAGCTGGGGACTAGCGAACACCGGGGAGCTGTTTTTT. The chain joins TRBV5-1 to TRBJ2-2; 8 nucleotides agree with TRBD2. V shed 3 bases and J 0 bases; nucleotides not matched to a gene: 1. CDR3 size: 15 residues. CDR1 is SGHRS and CDR2 is YFSETQ in the germline V gene.